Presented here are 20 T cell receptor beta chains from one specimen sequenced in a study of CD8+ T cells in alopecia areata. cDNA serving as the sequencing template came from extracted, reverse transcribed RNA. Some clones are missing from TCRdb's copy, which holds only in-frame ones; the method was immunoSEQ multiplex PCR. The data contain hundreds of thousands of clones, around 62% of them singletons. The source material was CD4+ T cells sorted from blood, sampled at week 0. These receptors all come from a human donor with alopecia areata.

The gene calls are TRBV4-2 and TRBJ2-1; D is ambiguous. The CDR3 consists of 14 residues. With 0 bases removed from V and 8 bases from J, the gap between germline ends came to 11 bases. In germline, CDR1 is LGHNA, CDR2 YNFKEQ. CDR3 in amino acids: CASSQDPRPDEQFF. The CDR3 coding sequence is TGTGCCAGCAGCCAAGATCCCAGGCCTGATGAGCAGTTCTTC.

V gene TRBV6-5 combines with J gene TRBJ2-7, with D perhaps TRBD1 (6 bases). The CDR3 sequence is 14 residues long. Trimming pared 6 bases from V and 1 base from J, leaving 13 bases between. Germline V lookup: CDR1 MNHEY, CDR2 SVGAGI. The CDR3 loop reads CASRQGDQSYEQYF. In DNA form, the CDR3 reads TGTGCCAGCAGACAGGGAGATCAATCCTACGAGCAGTACTTC.

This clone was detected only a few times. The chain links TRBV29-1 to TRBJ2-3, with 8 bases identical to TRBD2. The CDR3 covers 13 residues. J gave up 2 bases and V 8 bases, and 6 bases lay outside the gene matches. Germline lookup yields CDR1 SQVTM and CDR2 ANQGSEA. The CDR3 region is CSPVAGNTDTQYF. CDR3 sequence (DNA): TGCAGCCCGGTAGCGGGAAACACAGATACGCAGTATTTT.

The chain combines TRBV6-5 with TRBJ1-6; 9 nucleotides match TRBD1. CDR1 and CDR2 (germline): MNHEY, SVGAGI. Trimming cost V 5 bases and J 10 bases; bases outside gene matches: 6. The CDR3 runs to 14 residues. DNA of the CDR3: TGTGCCAGCAGTCTTGGACAGGGGTACTCACCCCTCCACTTT. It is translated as CASSLGQGYSPLHF.

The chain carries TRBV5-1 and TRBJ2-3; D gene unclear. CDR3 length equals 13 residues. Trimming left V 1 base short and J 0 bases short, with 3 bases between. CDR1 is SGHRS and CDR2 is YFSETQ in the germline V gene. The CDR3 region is CASSLWSTDTQYF. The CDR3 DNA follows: TGCGCCAGCAGCTTGTGGAGCACAGATACGCAGTATTTT.

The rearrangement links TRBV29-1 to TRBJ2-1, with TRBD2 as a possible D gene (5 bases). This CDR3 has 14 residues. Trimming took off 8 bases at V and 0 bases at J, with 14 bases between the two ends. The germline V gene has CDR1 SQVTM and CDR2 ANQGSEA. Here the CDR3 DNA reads TGCAGCACGCGGACTGGTAGCTCCTACAATGAGCAGTTCTTC. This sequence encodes CSTRTGSSYNEQFF.

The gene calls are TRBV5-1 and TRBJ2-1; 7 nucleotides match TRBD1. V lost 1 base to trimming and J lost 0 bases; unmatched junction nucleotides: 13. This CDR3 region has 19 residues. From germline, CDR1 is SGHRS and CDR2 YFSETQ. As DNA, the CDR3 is TGCGCCAGCAGCTTGAGGGGCGCAACAGGGGTGAGCTCCTACAATGAGCAGTTCTTC. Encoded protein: CASSLRGATGVSSYNEQFF.

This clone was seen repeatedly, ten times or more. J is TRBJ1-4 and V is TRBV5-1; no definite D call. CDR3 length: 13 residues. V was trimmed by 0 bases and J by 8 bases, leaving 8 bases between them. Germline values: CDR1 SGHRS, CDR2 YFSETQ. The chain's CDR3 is CASSLGDGEKLFF. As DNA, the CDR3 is TGCGCCAGCAGCTTGGGGGATGGGGAAAAACTGTTTTTT.

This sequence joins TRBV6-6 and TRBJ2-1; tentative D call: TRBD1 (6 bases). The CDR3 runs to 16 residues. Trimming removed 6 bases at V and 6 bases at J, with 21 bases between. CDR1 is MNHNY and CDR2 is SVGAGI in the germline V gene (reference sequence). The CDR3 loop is CASRSAGDPSVNEQFF. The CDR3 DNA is TGTGCCAGCAGGTCCGCAGGGGACCCCTCCGTCAATGAGCAGTTCTTC.

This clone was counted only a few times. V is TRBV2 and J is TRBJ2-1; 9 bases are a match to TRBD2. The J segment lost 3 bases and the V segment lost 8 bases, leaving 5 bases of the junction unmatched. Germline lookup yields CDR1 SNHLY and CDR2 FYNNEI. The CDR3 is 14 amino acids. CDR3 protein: CASQNSGSYNEQFF. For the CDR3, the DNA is TGTGCCAGCCAAAATAGCGGGAGCTACAATGAGCAGTTCTTC.

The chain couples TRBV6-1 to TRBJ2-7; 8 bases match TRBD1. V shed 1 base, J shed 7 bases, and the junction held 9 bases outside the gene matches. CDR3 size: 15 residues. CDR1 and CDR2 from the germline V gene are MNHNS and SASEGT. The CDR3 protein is CASSEGYRGILEQYF. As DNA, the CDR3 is TGTGCCAGCAGTGAAGGTTACAGGGGGATACTTGAGCAGTACTTC.

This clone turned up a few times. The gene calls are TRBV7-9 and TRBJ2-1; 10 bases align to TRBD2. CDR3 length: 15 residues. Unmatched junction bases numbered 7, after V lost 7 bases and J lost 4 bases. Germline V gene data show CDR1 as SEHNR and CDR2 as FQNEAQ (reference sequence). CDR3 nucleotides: TGTGCCAGCACCTCCACTAGCGGGATTTACAATGAGCAGTTCTTC. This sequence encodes CASTSTSGIYNEQFF.

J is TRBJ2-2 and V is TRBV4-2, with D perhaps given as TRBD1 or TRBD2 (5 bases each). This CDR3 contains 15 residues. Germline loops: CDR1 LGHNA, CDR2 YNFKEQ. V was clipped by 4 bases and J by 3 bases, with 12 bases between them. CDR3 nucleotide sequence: TGTGCCAGCAGCCCGAGGGGTTCTGACACCGGGGAGCTGTTTTTT. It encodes CASSPRGSDTGELFF.

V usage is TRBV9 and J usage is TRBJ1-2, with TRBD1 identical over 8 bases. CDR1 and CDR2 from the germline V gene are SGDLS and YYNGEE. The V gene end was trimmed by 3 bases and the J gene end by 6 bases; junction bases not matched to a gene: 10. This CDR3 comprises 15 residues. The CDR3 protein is CASSAHPTGVDGYTF. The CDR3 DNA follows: TGTGCCAGCAGCGCTCACCCGACAGGGGTGGATGGCTACACCTTC.

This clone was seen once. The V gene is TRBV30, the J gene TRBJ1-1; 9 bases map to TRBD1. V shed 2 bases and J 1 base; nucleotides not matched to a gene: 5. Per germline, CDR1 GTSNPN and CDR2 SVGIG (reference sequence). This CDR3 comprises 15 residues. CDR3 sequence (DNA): TGTGCCTGGAGTCTACAGACAGGGGGGAACACTGAAGCTTTCTTT. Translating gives CAWSLQTGGNTEAFF.

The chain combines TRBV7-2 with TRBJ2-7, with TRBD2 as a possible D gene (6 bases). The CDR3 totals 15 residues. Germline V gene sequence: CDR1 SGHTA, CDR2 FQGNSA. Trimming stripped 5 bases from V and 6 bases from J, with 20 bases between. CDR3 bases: TGTGCCAGCAGCCTCCCTCGGGGGTCTCCTCGCGAGCAGTACTTC. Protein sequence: CASSLPRGSPREQYF.

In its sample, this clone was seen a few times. Written as DNA, the CDR3 is TGCAGCGTTGTACCGGGCTCCTCGCCCACAGATACGCAGTATTTT. Its protein product is CSVVPGSSPTDTQYF. The chain recombines TRBV29-1 with TRBJ2-3; the D is unclear. The CDR3 runs 15 residues. Germline-derived CDR1 and CDR2 are SQVTM and ANQGSEA. Trimming shortened V by 4 bases and J by 2 bases, and 16 bases separated the two germline ends.

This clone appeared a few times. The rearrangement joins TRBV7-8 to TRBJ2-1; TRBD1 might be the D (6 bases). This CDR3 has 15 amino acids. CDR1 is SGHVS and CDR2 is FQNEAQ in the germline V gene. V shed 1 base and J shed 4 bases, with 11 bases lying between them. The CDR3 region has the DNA TGTGCCAGCAGCTTAGAGTTGGACAGTTACAATGAGCAGTTCTTC. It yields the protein CASSLELDSYNEQFF.

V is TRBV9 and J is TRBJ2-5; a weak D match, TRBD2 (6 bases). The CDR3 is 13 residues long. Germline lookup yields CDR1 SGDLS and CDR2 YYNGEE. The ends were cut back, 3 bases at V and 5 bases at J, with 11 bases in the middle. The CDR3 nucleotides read TGTGCCAGCAGCGGCCGGGGGAGGGAGACCCAGTACTTC. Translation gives CASSGRGRETQYF.

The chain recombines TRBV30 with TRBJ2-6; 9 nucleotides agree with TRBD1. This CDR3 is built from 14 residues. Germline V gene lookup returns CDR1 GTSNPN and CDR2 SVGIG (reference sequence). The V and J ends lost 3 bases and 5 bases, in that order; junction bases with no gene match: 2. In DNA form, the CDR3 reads TGTGCCTGGAGGGACAGGGGCTGGGCCAACGTCCTGACTTTC. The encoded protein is CAWRDRGWANVLTF. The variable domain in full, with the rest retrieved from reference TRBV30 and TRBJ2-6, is SQTIHQWPATLVQPVGSPLSLECTVEGTSNPNLYWYRQAAGRGLQLLFYSVGIGQISSEVPQNLSASRPQDRQFILSSKKLLLSDSGFYLCAWRDRGWANVLTFGAGSRLTVL.